A selection of T cell receptor beta chains follows, all from one sample in a study of blood T cell repertoires in COVID-19. Clones were read by immunoSEQ multiplex PCR, and TCRdb kept only the in-frame ones, dropping some. The sample records a few hundred thousand clones, approximately 88% being singletons. Sequencing was performed on peripheral blood. These TCRs come from a young woman with COVID-19, enrolled during active disease. Each CDR3 is given with its conserved first and last residue. Expanded clones get a size class; other rows say once, few or many, or leave the size out.

v_gene	j_gene	abundance	CDR3aa
TRBV12-3/TRBV12-4	TRBJ1-1	.	CASSRTANTEAFF
TRBV19	TRBJ1-2	.	CASSPNPGQIGYTF
TRBV27	TRBJ1-5	.	CASSVGGSNQPQHF
TRBV25-1	TRBJ1-1	.	CASSEEGGAVPEAFF
TRBV3-1/TRBV3-2	TRBJ2-7	.	CASSQLGRTGSYEQYF
TRBV19	TRBJ2-3	.	CASRARAGTDTQYF
TRBV10-1	TRBJ1-2	.	CASSNGNYGYTF
TRBV9	TRBJ2-1	once	CASSFLGGEGPSTNEQFF
TRBV7-8	TRBJ2-5	few	CASSLARRGLAGQETQYF
TRBV5-4	TRBJ1-4	.	CASSVQETNEKLFF
TRBV7-2	TRBJ1-6	.	CASSLVRQGRSPLHF
TRBV2	TRBJ1-2	.	CASSPGWEDGYTF
TRBV30	TRBJ1-2	.	CAWSAPREANYGYTF
TRBV5-8	TRBJ1-5	.	CASSTRDRPYNQPQHF
TRBV18	TRBJ1-5	.	CASSIRQGVSSSNQPQHF
TRBV5-6	TRBJ2-4	once	CASSLGQNLAKNIQYF
TRBV2	TRBJ2-7	.	CASSEDFGFPYEQYF
TRBV19	TRBJ1-2	.	CASQQGVRYGYTF
TRBV12-3/TRBV12-4	TRBJ1-2	.	CASSATGQAGYTF
TRBV27	TRBJ1-6	.	CASSSRGSPLHF
TRBV4-3	TRBJ1-2	.	CASSQDREGDGGYTF
TRBV19	TRBJ1-3	once	CASIREGASGNTIYF
TRBV24-1	TRBJ2-5	.	CATSPIGQGKETQYF
TRBV21-1	TRBJ1-5	.	CASRKGAGNQPQHF
TRBV6-6	TRBJ1-2	.	CASSYSETHYTF
TRBV12-3/TRBV12-4	TRBJ1-2	.	CASSPGQNYGYTF
TRBV12-3/TRBV12-4	TRBJ1-2	once	CASSLRGYGYTF
TRBV5-1	TRBJ2-5	.	CASSSLSMSETQYF
TRBV20-1	TRBJ1-1	.	CSASPRDRALMNTEAFF
TRBV10-3	TRBJ1-2	.	CAISRQGGVYGYTF
TRBV12-5	TRBJ2-2	.	CASGFGLANTGELFF